These 27 T cell receptor beta chains came from one sample sequenced in a study of T cell responses to AZD1222 COVID-19 vaccine. The repertoire was sequenced with immunoSEQ multiplex PCR; TCRdb's copy has only in-frame clones and lacks some. The sample has roughly 100,000 clones, 84% seen once. The source material was peripheral blood, sampled on day 0 of AZD1222 vaccination. All receptors come from an adult in good health.

The chain couples TRBV7-2 to TRBJ2-6, with TRBD2 matching 10 bases. CDR1 SGHTA and CDR2 FQGNSA come from the germline V gene. The trim removed 1 base at V and 4 bases at J, leaving 7 bases unmatched. This CDR3 comprises 18 residues. Here the CDR3 DNA reads TGTGCCAGCAGCTTAGGGCTAGCGGGAGTCTCAGGGGCCAACGTCCTGACTTTC. Its translation: CASSLGLAGVSGANVLTF.

The V gene is TRBV11-2, the J gene TRBJ1-6; tentative D call: TRBD1 (5 bases). CDR3 size: 15 residues. Germline CDR1 reads SGHAT; CDR2 reads FQNNGV. V lost 10 bases, J lost 0 bases, and 13 bases lay in between. The CDR3 coding sequence is TGTGCCACAAGGGGATCGAGCTCCTATAATTCACCCCTCCACTTT. Translating gives CATRGSSSYNSPLHF.

The chain is built from TRBV5-5 and TRBJ1-4; D ambiguous. V gave up 0 bases and J gave up 7 bases, with 10 bases separating them. CDR1 is SGHKS and CDR2 is YYEKEE in the germline V gene (reference sequence). CDR3 size: 14 residues. CDR3: CASSLGAVAEKLFF. The CDR3 DNA is TGTGCCAGCAGCTTGGGGGCAGTTGCTGAAAAACTGTTTTTT.

V and J are TRBV6-6 and TRBJ1-6, with 7 bases fitting TRBD1. The CDR3 runs 20 residues. J gave up 0 bases and V 6 bases, and 17 bases lay outside the gene matches. Germline CDR1 is MNHNY and CDR2 is SVGAGI (reference sequence). CDR3 sequence: CASSLQGAGRDSSYNSPLHF. For the CDR3, the DNA is TGTGCCAGCAGCCTCCAGGGTGCCGGCCGGGACAGCTCCTATAATTCACCCCTCCACTTT.

This chain uses TRBV12-3 or TRBV12-4 with TRBJ1-5, with unresolved D. Deletions cut 3 bases from V and 7 bases from J, with 7 bases between. This CDR3 has 12 residues. CDR3 bases: TGTGCCAGCAGTTTTTCTTCGCAGCCCCAGCATTTT. Its translation: CASSFSSQPQHF.

This chain links TRBV3-1 (or the pseudogene TRBV3-2) with TRBJ2-4, with no clear D. V dropped 4 bases and J dropped 6 bases, with 13 bases sitting between them. The CDR3 runs 14 residues. Germline values: CDR1 LGHDT, CDR2 YNNKEL (reference sequence). The CDR3 is CASSPHRSVNIQYF. Written as DNA, the CDR3 is TGTGCCAGCAGCCCACACAGAAGTGTAAACATTCAGTACTTC.

DNA of the CDR3: TGTGCCAGTAGTAGGACGGGGTCCAACACTGAAGCTTTCTTT. Translated: CASSRTGSNTEAFF. The J gene is TRBJ1-1, the V gene TRBV19; D not certain. The CDR3 is 14 residues long. Trimming cost V 4 bases and J 2 bases, with 11 bases left between them. From germline, CDR1 is LNHDA and CDR2 SQIVND (reference sequence). The whole variable domain, remainder taken from reference TRBV19 and TRBJ1-1, is DGGITQSPKYLFRKEGQNVTLSCEQNLNHDAMYWYRQDPGQGLRLIYYSQIVNDFQKGDIAEGYSVSREKKESFPLTVTSAQKNPTAFYLCASSRTGSNTEAFFGQGTRLTVV.

The rearrangement uses TRBV11-2 and TRBJ2-5, with D uncertain. The germline V and J ends were trimmed by 3 bases and 5 bases, with 4 bases remaining between them. This CDR3 comprises 11 residues. Germline CDR1 and CDR2: SGHAT and FQNNGV. CDR3 nucleotides: TGTGCCAGCAGCTTCGGGGAGACCCAGTACTTC. As protein: CASSFGETQYF.

This chain joins TRBV7-2 and TRBJ1-3; the D gene is possibly TRBD1 (5 bases). V was cut by 3 bases and J by 0 bases, with 12 bases left in between. Germline assignment: CDR1 SGHTA and CDR2 FQGNSA. CDR3 length: 16 residues. CDR3 loop: CASSLTGGYSGNTIYF. Written as DNA, the CDR3 is TGTGCCAGCAGCTTGACTGGGGGTTACTCTGGAAACACCATATATTTT.

This CDR3 is CASSPGLAGSYEQYF. CDR3 sequence (DNA): TGTGCCAGCAGCCCCGGACTAGCGGGCTCCTACGAGCAGTACTTC. This rearrangement joins TRBV3-1 (or the pseudogene TRBV3-2) to TRBJ2-7; 11 bases fit TRBD2. The CDR3 consists of 15 residues. The germline V gene has CDR1 LGHDT and CDR2 YNNKEL (reference sequence). V trimming: 4 bases; J trimming: 0 bases; junction bases outside the gene matches: 2.

The chain joins TRBV6-2 or TRBV6-3 to TRBJ1-5, with TRBD1 as a possible D gene (5 bases). Deletions cut 2 bases from V and 6 bases from J, with 11 bases between. This CDR3 comprises 14 residues. The germline CDR1 and CDR2 sequences are MNHEY and SVGEGT. The CDR3 sequence: CASSYRAQGQPQHF. CDR3 nucleotides: TGTGCCAGCAGTTACAGGGCTCAGGGTCAGCCCCAGCATTTT.

The V call is TRBV11-2, the J call TRBJ1-1; no reliable D call. There are 14 residues in the CDR3. Germline V gives CDR1 SGHAT, CDR2 FQNNGV. Trimming left V 0 bases short and J 4 bases short, with 9 bases between. Here the CDR3 reads CASSLEGGITEAFF. CDR3 nucleotide sequence: TGTGCCAGCAGCTTAGAGGGAGGGATCACTGAAGCTTTCTTT.

A few counts support this clone. V is TRBV6-1 and J is TRBJ2-5; TRBD1 matches at 9 bases. The CDR3 extends over 13 amino acids. The V and J ends lost 1 base and 10 bases, in that order; junction bases with no gene match: 4. Looked up from germline, CDR1 is MNHNS and CDR2 is SASEGT. The CDR3 is CASSEDRGRVQYF. CDR3 nucleotides: TGTGCCAGCAGTGAAGACAGGGGGCGCGTCCAGTACTTC.

Judged by abundance, this clone is medium-sized. The chain joins TRBV29-1 to TRBJ1-2; 7 bases agree with TRBD1. With V trimmed by 4 bases and J by 6 bases, 14 bases remained unmatched. The CDR3 sequence is 15 residues long. CDR1 is SQVTM, CDR2 ANQGSEA, per germline. CDR3 sequence (DNA): TGCAGCGTTGTAGGGACAGACGCAGAGGATAATGGCTACACCTTC. Translating it yields CSVVGTDAEDNGYTF.

The rearrangement links TRBV7-2 to TRBJ1-3; 7 bases fit TRBD1. This CDR3 contains 16 residues. The V segment lost 0 bases and the J segment 3 bases; nucleotides outside the gene matches: 5. The germline gives CDR1 SGHTA, CDR2 FQGNSA. The CDR3 spells CASSLAGGGGGNTIYF. CDR3 DNA sequence: TGTGCCAGCAGCTTAGCCGGAGGGGGCGGTGGAAACACCATATATTTT.

The table lists this clone with a count of one. V usage is TRBV10-3 and J usage is TRBJ1-3; a weak D match, TRBD1 (6 bases). V was shortened by 6 bases and J by 1 base, with 16 bases between the two germline ends. CDR1 is ENHRY and CDR2 is SYGVKD in the germline V gene. There are 16 residues in the CDR3. CDR3 sequence (DNA): TGTGCCATCAGCCCCCGACAGGTAGAATCTGGAAACACCATATATTTT. This codes for CAISPRQVESGNTIYF.

In its sample, this clone was seen once. This sequence joins TRBV3-1 (or the pseudogene TRBV3-2) and TRBJ1-5; unclear D gene. Deletions cut 0 bases from V and 9 bases from J, with 9 bases between. CDR1 is LGHDT, CDR2 YNNKEL, per germline (reference sequence). This CDR3 spans 13 amino acids. CDR3 loop: CASSQDSGRPQHF. CDR3 bases: TGTGCCAGCAGCCAAGATTCAGGTCGGCCCCAGCATTTT.

This rearrangement joins TRBV5-1 to TRBJ1-6; D ambiguous. Germline V gene data show CDR1 as SGHRS and CDR2 as YFSETQ. The CDR3 runs 15 residues. The V end lost 0 bases, the J end lost 0 bases, and 4 bases lay between the germline ends. The CDR3 nucleotides are TGCGCCAGCAGCTTGGGAAGCTCCTATAATTCACCCCTCCACTTT. It specifies CASSLGSSYNSPLHF.

This clone was seen just once. The CDR3 nucleotides read TGTGCCAGCAGGTCAAGGGCGGTTGGGAATGAAAAACTGTTTTTT. As protein: CASRSRAVGNEKLFF. The gene calls are TRBV7-2 and TRBJ1-4, with D hard to call. CDR3 size: 15 residues. Germline CDR1 SGHTA, CDR2 FQGNSA. V lost 6 bases and J lost 5, with 16 bases in between.

The chain combines TRBV2 with TRBJ1-2; no definite D call. Trimming removed 6 bases from V and 5 bases from J, with 10 bases in between. The CDR3 is 12 amino acids. Germline CDR1 and CDR2: SNHLY and FYNNEI. The DNA of the CDR3 is TGTGCCAGCAGGTTCGCTTCTTATGGCTACACCTTC. It is translated as CASRFASYGYTF.

This chain joins TRBV27 and TRBJ1-2; tentatively, D is TRBD1 (6 bases). Germline-derived CDR1 and CDR2 are MNHEY and SMNVEV (reference sequence). Between the trimmed V and J ends, which lost 3 bases and 6 bases, there was a span of 14 bases. The CDR3 runs to 14 residues. The CDR3 loop reads CASSLGARGNGYTF. The CDR3 bases are TGTGCCAGCAGTTTGGGGGCGAGGGGGAATGGCTACACCTTC.

The V call is TRBV6-5, the J call TRBJ1-2, with 7 bases fitting TRBD1. The trim removed 6 bases at V and 7 bases at J, leaving 5 bases unmatched. Germline assignment: CDR1 MNHEY and CDR2 SVGAGI. The CDR3 consists of 12 residues. Here the CDR3 reads CASSPAGGGYTF. For the CDR3, the DNA is TGTGCCAGCAGCCCAGCAGGGGGTGGCTACACCTTC.

The rearrangement joins TRBV12-5 to TRBJ2-1; TRBD1 agrees at 9 bases. Germline lookup yields CDR1 LGHNT and CDR2 FRNRAP. With V trimmed by 3 bases and J by 2 bases, 2 bases remained unmatched. The CDR3 contains 15 residues. The CDR3 region has the DNA TGTGCTAGTGGTTTCCACAGGGGGCCCTACAATGAGCAGTTCTTC. Amino acid sequence: CASGFHRGPYNEQFF.

The chain is built from TRBV24-1 and TRBJ1-4, with 8 bases matching TRBD1. The CDR3 runs 14 residues. V lost 7 bases and J lost 8; bases outside the gene matches: 8. Germline V gene sequence: CDR1 KGHDR, CDR2 SFDVKD. CDR3 sequence reads: CATSETGGGEKLFF. The DNA of the CDR3 is TGTGCCACCAGCGAAACAGGGGGAGGCGAAAAACTGTTTTTT.

The genes are TRBV27 and TRBJ2-3, with 9 bases lining up with TRBD1. V lost 2 bases, J lost 5 bases, and 14 bases stayed unmatched. The CDR3 extends over 18 amino acids. Germline V lookup: CDR1 MNHEY, CDR2 SMNVEV (reference sequence). The CDR3 reads CASSLRAFRDRAGDTQYF. The CDR3 DNA is TGTGCCAGCAGTTTAAGGGCCTTTAGGGACAGGGCGGGAGATACGCAGTATTTT.

The chain recombines TRBV9 with TRBJ1-2; D remains unclear. This CDR3 is built from 15 residues. Germline CDR1 SGDLS, CDR2 YYNGEE. Trimming left V 7 bases short and J 6 bases short, with 22 bases between. This CDR3 reads CASARELFRSDGYTF. The CDR3 region has the DNA TGTGCCAGCGCCCGGGAGCTCTTTAGGTCGGATGGCTACACCTTC.

The chain has TRBV9 and TRBJ1-3; 9 nucleotides align to TRBD1. Germline loops: CDR1 SGDLS, CDR2 YYNGEE. The CDR3 has 19 amino acids. Losses at the gene ends were 3 bases for V and 3 bases for J; bases not matched to a gene: 16. This CDR3 is CASSETPGQGRMDGNTIYF. As DNA, the CDR3 is TGTGCCAGCAGCGAGACCCCGGGACAGGGTCGAATGGATGGAAACACCATATATTTT.